What follows are 9 T cell receptor beta chains derived from one specimen sequenced in a study of blood T cell repertoires in COVID-19. Only in-frame clones appear in the TCRdb table, and some are missing; sequencing was by immunoSEQ multiplex PCR. The repertoire consists of approximately 290,000 clones, with about 89% occurring once and the leading ten covering around 0.88%. The specimen was peripheral blood. The receptors derive from a man between 25 and 39 years old with acute or convalescent COVID-19.

This chain connects TRBV2 to TRBJ1-1; the D gene is possibly TRBD1 (5 bases). The CDR3 consists of 16 residues. Deletions cut 6 bases from V and 0 bases from J, with 17 bases between. Per the germline V gene, CDR1 is SNHLY and CDR2 is FYNNEI. The CDR3 region is CASSQSTATLNTEAFF. For the CDR3, the DNA is TGTGCCAGCAGCCAATCGACAGCCACCCTGAACACTGAAGCTTTCTTT.

The V and J genes are TRBV9 and TRBJ2-1; 9 nucleotides line up with TRBD2. CDR1 and CDR2 (germline): SGDLS, YYNGEE. The CDR3 is made up of 17 amino acids. The V segment lost 1 base and the J segment 0 bases; nucleotides outside the gene matches: 5. DNA for the CDR3: TGTGCCAGCAGCGTAATGGCGGGGGGGTACTCCTACAATGAGCAGTTCTTC. Translated, it gives CASSVMAGGYSYNEQFF.

The gene calls are TRBV20-1 and TRBJ2-4; TRBD1 might be the D (6 bases). The ends were cut back, 6 bases at V and 16 bases at J, with 19 bases in the middle. The CDR3 sequence is 11 residues long. The germline CDR1 and CDR2 sequences are DFQATT and SNEGSKA (reference sequence). DNA of the CDR3: TGCAGTGCCCGACCCGGACAGATAAGATACTTC. Translation: CSARPGQIRYF.

Of note for this clone: This sample also contains other DNA sequences that code for the same CDR3. CDR3 in DNA: TGTGCCAGCTCATCTAGCTCCTATAATTCACCCCTCCACTTT. Translating it yields CASSSSSYNSPLHF. The chain carries TRBV18 and TRBJ1-6; D gene unclear. The CDR3 has 14 residues. Germline lookup yields CDR1 KGHSH and CDR2 LQKENI. V dropped 5 bases and J dropped 0 bases, with 5 bases sitting between them.

The chain joins TRBV6-2 or TRBV6-3 to TRBJ2-2, with D tentatively TRBD2 (5 bases). Germline V gene data show CDR1 as MNHEY and CDR2 as SVGEGT. The CDR3 runs 16 residues. V was trimmed by 0 bases and J by 4 bases, leaving 12 bases between them. The CDR3 here is CASSYSRVATTGELFF. CDR3 nucleotides: TGTGCCAGCAGTTACTCGCGGGTAGCTACCACCGGGGAGCTGTTTTTT.

The V gene is TRBV5-4, the J gene TRBJ2-4, with 7 bases aligning to TRBD2. This CDR3 contains 17 residues. Looked up from germline, CDR1 is SGHNT and CDR2 is YYREEE (reference sequence). V dropped 0 bases and J dropped 9; count of bases not matched to a gene: 15. This CDR3 reads CASSLDAPGLWPPIQYF. For the CDR3, the DNA is TGTGCCAGCAGCTTGGATGCACCGGGACTATGGCCGCCCATTCAGTACTTC.

V and J are TRBV28 and TRBJ2-1; 12 bases are shared with TRBD2. J was trimmed by 1 base and V by 5 bases; bases with no gene match: 12. The CDR3 has 19 residues. Looked up from germline, CDR1 is MDHEN and CDR2 is SYDVKM. CDR3 in amino acids: CASSVRLAGVSSSYNEQFF. CDR3 in DNA: TGTGCCAGCAGTGTAAGACTAGCGGGAGTTTCCAGTTCCTACAATGAGCAGTTCTTC.

J is TRBJ1-3 and V is TRBV3-1 (or the pseudogene TRBV3-2); D perhaps matches TRBD1 (6 bases). The V gene's germline CDR1 is LGHDT and CDR2 YNNKEL (reference sequence). Trimming removed 2 bases at V and 4 bases at J, with 15 bases between. The CDR3 is 16 amino acids. CDR3 sequence: CASSQSLRGSGNTIYF. Written as DNA, the CDR3 is TGTGCCAGCAGCCAATCTTTGAGGGGGTCAGGAAACACCATATATTTT.

This clone showed up just a few times. The V gene is TRBV3-1 (or the pseudogene TRBV3-2), the J gene TRBJ1-3; 9 nucleotides align to TRBD1. Germline CDR1 is LGHDT and CDR2 is YNNKEL (reference sequence). V lost 4 bases and J lost 0; bases outside the gene matches: 13. The CDR3 totals 19 residues. CDR3 DNA: TGTGCCAGCAGCCGCAATAATGACAGGGGGGCCAGCTCTGGAAACACCATATATTTT. Translated, it gives CASSRNNDRGASSGNTIYF.